The source of this TCR beta chain is a study of vaccination effects on CD4 cells after COVID-19. Clones were sequenced by immunoSEQ multiplex PCR, and TCRdb holds only the in-frame ones, with some missing. The data hold tens of thousands of clones, with 74% observed a single time. Study-level findings and limits: Clones arising from infection and from vaccination showed marked clonal contraction late after vaccination.

Germline V gene data show CDR1 as LGHNA and CDR2 as YSLEER. The CDR3 contains 14 residues. Trimming took 0 bases from V and 4 from J, leaving 7 bases between them. Between days 9 and 11 of culture, CD4+ T cells were separated out. Participants were given two doses of BNT162b2 or mRNA-1273 vaccine. Nucleocapsid antibodies were negative in the vaccine recipients, who had never had SARS-CoV-2 infection. Each culture had half its medium swapped for IL-2 medium on days 3 and 7. This clone was found a few times. Its antigen remains unidentified. The sequence was collected from a human donor who received a COVID-19 vaccine. Specimen: CD4+ T cells from PBMCs cultured without peptide, collected after COVID-19 vaccination. The genes are TRBV4-3 and TRBJ1-3; no firm D call. CDR3 residues: CASSQEPRGNTIYF. Here the CDR3 DNA reads TGCGCCAGCAGCCAAGAGCCCAGGGGAAACACCATATATTTT.